This T cell receptor beta chain is drawn from a study of T-cell memory formation after mild COVID-19. Study summary: Each donor largely had its own TCR clusters. Regarding the study as a whole: Clones that got smaller from day 15 to 85 had even CD4/CD8, while clones growing later tipped toward CD4+.

Sample barcodes and UMIs were carried by the TCR alpha and TCR beta cDNA libraries that 5'RACE generated with constant-segment primers. TCRdb reprocessed the 5' RACE reads with MiXCR, giving one entry per CDR3 protein. The sample consists of more than 400,000 distinct CDR3 sequences, over 15% of them appearing once. The CDR3 covers 15 residues. Trimming cost V 5 bases and J 0 bases; bases outside gene matches: 4. As regards this clonotype: The antigen remains unidentified.

The sample was PBMCs or a T cell subset sorted from them (not recorded which). The rearrangement joins TRBV12-3 or TRBV12-4 to TRBJ1-2, with TRBD1 matching 9 bases. The TCR sequence derives from an adult woman who had mild COVID-19 (a few samples of this study predate the infection). Cell type and time point are not known. Here the CDR3 DNA reads TGTGCCAGCAGTAGACAGGGGGTCGCTAACTATGGCTACACCTTC. Protein sequence: CASSRQGVANYGYTF.